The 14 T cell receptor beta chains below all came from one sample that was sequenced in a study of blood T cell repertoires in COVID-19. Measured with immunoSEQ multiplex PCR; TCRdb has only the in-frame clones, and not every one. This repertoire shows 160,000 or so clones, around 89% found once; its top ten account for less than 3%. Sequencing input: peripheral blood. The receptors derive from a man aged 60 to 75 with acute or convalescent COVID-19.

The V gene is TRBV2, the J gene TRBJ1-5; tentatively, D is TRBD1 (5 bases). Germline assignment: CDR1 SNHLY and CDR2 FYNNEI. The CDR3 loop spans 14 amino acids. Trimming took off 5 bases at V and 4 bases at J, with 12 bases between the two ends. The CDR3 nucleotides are TGTGCCAGCAGTTCCCGACAGACTAATCAGCCCCAGCATTTT. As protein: CASSSRQTNQPQHF.

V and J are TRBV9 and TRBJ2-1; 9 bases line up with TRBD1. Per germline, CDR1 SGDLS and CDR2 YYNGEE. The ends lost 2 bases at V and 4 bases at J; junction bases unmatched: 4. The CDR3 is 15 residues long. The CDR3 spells CASSVGTGSYNEQFF. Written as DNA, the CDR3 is TGTGCCAGCAGCGTCGGGACAGGGTCGTACAATGAGCAGTTCTTC. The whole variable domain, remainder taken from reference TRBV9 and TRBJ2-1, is DSGVTQTPKHLITATGQRVTLRCSPRSGDLSVYWYQQSLDQGLQFLIQYYNGEERAKGNILERFSAQQFPDLHSELNLSSLELGDSALYFCASSVGTGSYNEQFFGPGTRLTVL.

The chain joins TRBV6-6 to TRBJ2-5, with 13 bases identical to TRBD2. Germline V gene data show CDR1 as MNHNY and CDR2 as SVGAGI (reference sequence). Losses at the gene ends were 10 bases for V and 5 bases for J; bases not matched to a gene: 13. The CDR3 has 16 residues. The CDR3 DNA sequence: TGTGCCACCAAAGGGACTAGCGGGGTTAGGTTCGAGACCCAGTACTTC. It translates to CATKGTSGVRFETQYF.

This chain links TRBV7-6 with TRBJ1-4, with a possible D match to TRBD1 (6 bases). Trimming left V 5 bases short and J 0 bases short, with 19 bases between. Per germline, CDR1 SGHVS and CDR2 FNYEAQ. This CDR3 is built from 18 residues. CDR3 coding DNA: TGTGCCAGCAGCCGCAGTCCGGGACATCTTGCAACTAATGAAAAACTGTTTTTT. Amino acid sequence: CASSRSPGHLATNEKLFF.

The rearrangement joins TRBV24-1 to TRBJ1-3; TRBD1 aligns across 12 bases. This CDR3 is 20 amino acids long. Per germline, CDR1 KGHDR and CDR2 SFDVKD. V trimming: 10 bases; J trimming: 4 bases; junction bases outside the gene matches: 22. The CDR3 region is CATSIDFRDRGLCGGNTIYF. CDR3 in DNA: TGTGCCACTTCCATCGATTTCCGGGACAGGGGGCTGTGTGGAGGAAACACCATATATTTT.

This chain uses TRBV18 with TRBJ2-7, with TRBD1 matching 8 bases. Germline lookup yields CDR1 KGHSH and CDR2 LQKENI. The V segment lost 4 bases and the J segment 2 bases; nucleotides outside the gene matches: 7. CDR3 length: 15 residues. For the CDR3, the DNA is TGTGCCAGCTCACTCCAAGACAGGGGTACCTACGAGCAGTACTTC. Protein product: CASSLQDRGTYEQYF.

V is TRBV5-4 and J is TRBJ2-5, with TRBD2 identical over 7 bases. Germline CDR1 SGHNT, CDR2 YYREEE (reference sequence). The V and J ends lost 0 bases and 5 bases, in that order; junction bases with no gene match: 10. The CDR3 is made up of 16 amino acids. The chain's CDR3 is CASSLGGGSGVETQYF. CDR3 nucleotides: TGTGCCAGCAGCTTGGGAGGAGGGAGCGGGGTCGAGACCCAGTACTTC.

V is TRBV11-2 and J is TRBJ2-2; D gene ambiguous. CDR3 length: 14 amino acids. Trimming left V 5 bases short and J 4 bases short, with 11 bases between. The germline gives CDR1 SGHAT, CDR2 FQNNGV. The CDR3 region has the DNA TGTGCCAGCAGCGCAGCCCTAGTCACCGGGGAGCTGTTTTTT. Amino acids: CASSAALVTGELFF.

CDR3 in amino acids: CASSHYGTSGGRTDTQYF. CDR3 bases: TGTGCCAGCAGCCATTACGGGACTAGCGGGGGACGCACAGATACGCAGTATTTT. The chain carries TRBV4-2 and TRBJ2-3, with TRBD2 matching over 14 bases. Trimming took 3 bases from V and 1 from J; bases not matched to a gene: 6. This CDR3 contains 18 residues. Germline loops: CDR1 LGHNA, CDR2 YNFKEQ.

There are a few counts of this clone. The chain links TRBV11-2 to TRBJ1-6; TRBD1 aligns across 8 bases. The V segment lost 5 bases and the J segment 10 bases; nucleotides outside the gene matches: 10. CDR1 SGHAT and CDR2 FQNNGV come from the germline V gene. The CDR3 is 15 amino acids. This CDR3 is CASSRLLTGDSPLHF. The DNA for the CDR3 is TGTGCCAGCAGCCGACTCCTGACAGGGGACTCACCCCTCCACTTT.

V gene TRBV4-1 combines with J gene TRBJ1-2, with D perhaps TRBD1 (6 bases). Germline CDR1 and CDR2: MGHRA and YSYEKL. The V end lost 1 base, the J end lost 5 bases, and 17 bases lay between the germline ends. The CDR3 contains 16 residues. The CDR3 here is CASSQAISGAGYGYTF. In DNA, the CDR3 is TGCGCCAGCAGCCAAGCGATCTCAGGGGCAGGTTATGGCTACACCTTC.

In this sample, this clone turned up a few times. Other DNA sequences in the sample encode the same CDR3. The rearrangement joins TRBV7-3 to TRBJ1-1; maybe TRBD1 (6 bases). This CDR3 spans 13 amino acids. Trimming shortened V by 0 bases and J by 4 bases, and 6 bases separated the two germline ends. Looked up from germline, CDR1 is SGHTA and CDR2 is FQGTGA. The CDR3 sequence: CASSLTGGTEAFF. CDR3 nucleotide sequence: TGTGCCAGCAGCTTAACAGGGGGCACTGAAGCTTTCTTT. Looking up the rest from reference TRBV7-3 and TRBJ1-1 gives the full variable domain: GAGVSQTPSNKVTEKGKYVELRCDPISGHTALYWYRQSLGQGPEFLIYFQGTGAADDSGLPNDRFFAVRPEGSVSTLKIQRTERGDSAVYLCASSLTGGTEAFFGQGTRLTVV.

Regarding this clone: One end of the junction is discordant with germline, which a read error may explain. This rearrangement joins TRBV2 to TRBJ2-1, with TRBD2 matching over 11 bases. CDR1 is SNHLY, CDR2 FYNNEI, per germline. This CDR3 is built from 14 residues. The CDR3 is CATSTSGAYSEQFF. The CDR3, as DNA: TGTGCCACATCGACTAGCGGGGCATACAGTGAGCAGTTCTTC.

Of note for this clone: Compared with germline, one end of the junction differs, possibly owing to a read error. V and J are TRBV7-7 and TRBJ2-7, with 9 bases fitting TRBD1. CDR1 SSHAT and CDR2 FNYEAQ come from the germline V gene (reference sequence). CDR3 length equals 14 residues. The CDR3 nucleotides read TGTGCTAGCAGCTTAGGGACAGGGAACGACGAGCAGTACTTC. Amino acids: CASSLGTGNDEQYF. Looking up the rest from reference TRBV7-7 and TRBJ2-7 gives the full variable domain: GAGVSQSPRYKVTKRGQDVTLRCDPISSHATLYWYQQALGQGPEFLTYFNYEAQPDKSGLPSDRFSAERPEGSISTLTIQRTEQRDSAMYRCASSLGTGNDEQYFGPGTRLTVT.